Shown below are 27 T cell receptor beta chains from a single sample sequenced in a study of T cell clonality in common variable immunodeficiency (dated by TCRdb to about 2015). The study at large found these results: Reportedly, TCRbeta sequences from CVID had fewer deletions and N-nucleotide insertions, and highly modified clones with 13 or more V deletions were absent from CVID.

Their antigens are not known. The library was built by means of the immunoSEQ multiplex PCR assay. TCRdb's version of the immuneACCESS table is confined to in-frame rearrangements and falls short of the full clone set. An unresolved V gene accounts for under half of the shortfall where checked; the remainder is of unknown origin. With 25,000 to 30,000 clones recorded, this sample contains no clone counted only once. The biggest ten clones account for around 3.3% of the sample. The specimen was peripheral blood mononuclear cells. These receptors all come from a human donor with common variable immunodeficiency.

Note on this clone: The read ends 3 residues before the CDR3 terminus; that terminus is restored from the germline J gene. The rearrangement joins TRBV5-1 to TRBJ2-7; 11 bases align to TRBD2. The germline CDR1 and CDR2 sequences are SGHRS and YFSETQ. CDR3 length: 16 amino acids. Losses at the gene ends were 3 bases for V and 2 bases for J; bases not matched to a gene: 7. This chain's CDR3 is CASSSGTSGATYEQYF. The sequenced part of the CDR3 DNA is TGCGCCAGCAGCTCGGGGACTAGCGGAGCCACCTACGAG.

About this clone itself: The read ends 3 residues shy of where the CDR3 ends; the end is completed using the germline J gene. The chain uses TRBV11-2 and TRBJ1-5; D remains ambiguous. V was shortened by 1 base and J by 2 bases, with 6 bases between the two germline ends. Germline V gene data show CDR1 as SGHAT and CDR2 as FQNNGV. The length of the CDR3 is 14 residues. The DNA read from the CDR3 is TGTGCCAGCAGCTTAGGGCCAGGCAATCAGCCC. Translation gives CASSLGPGNQP. The whole CDR3 protein is CASSLGPGNQPQHF.

The sample holds a few counts of this clone. The CDR3 here is CSAQGLASETQYF. The part of the CDR3 DNA that was read is TGCAGTGCTCAGGGACTAGCAAGTGAGACC. The V call is TRBV20-1, the J call TRBJ2-5, with 9 bases aligning to TRBD2. The CDR3 end is not reached by the read, which stops 3 residues before it; the germline J gene fills it in. The CDR3 extends over 13 amino acids. CDR1 is DFQATT and CDR2 is SNEGSKA in the germline V gene (reference sequence). V gave up 5 bases and J gave up 5 bases; unmatched junction bases: 6.

This clone was counted at least ten times. The read ends 3 residues early relative to the CDR3; the germline J gene fills the gap. The same CDR3 arises from other DNA sequences in this sample as well. The chain has TRBV29-1 and TRBJ2-2; TRBD2 matches at 12 bases. The CDR3 sequence is 14 residues long. CDR1 and CDR2 from the germline V gene are SQVTM and ANQGSEA. The CDR3 DNA, read in part, is TGCGGCGGGAGACTAGCGGGGGACACCGGGGAG. Protein product: CGGRLAGDTGE. The CDR3 in its entirety is CGGRLAGDTGELFF.

This clone was seen many times. Read sequence stops 3 residues before the CDR3 end, and the germline J gene provides the missing end. This rearrangement joins TRBV6-1 to TRBJ2-3, with 9 bases that match TRBD2. The germline V gene has CDR1 MNHNS and CDR2 SASEGT. CDR3 length equals 16 residues. After removal of 0 bases from V and 1 base from J, the junction contained 2 bases not matched to a gene. CDR3 sequence: CASSEARLAGTDTQYF. CDR3 DNA, as far as it was read: TGTGCCAGCAGTGAAGCCCGACTAGCGGGCACAGATACG.

The table lists this clone with a few counts. CDR3 amino acids: CASSSSPGTAIAYEQYF. The sequenced part of the CDR3 DNA is TGTGCCAGTAGCAGCTCTCCGGGGACAGCAATCGCCTACGAG. The chain carries TRBV19 and TRBJ2-7; 7 bases agree with TRBD1. The CDR3 end is not reached by the read, which stops 3 residues before it; the germline J gene fills it in. The CDR3 totals 17 residues. The trim removed 6 bases at V and 2 bases at J, leaving 16 bases unmatched. Germline V CDR1 and CDR2: LNHDA, SQIVND (reference sequence).

This clone was counted many times. The CDR3 is cut off 3 residues early in the read; its end comes from the germline J gene. V gene TRBV18 combines with J gene TRBJ1-1; no reliable D call. V was clipped by 1 base and J by 4 bases, with 13 bases between them. Germline values: CDR1 KGHSH, CDR2 LQKENI. This CDR3 is 15 amino acids long. The CDR3 DNA, read in part, is TGTGCCAGCTCACCACATTCCCAGTTAAGCACTGAA. Protein: CASSPHSQLSTE. The entire CDR3 protein is CASSPHSQLSTEAFF.

On this clone: From the germline J gene comes the end of the CDR3, since the read stops 3 residues before it. The genes are TRBV6-1 and TRBJ1-1; 7 nucleotides agree with TRBD1. The germline gives CDR1 MNHNS, CDR2 SASEGT. CDR3 length: 16 amino acids. Trimming removed 1 base from V and 6 bases from J; junction bases left unmatched: 11. Partial CDR3 DNA: TGTGCCAGCAGTGAAGAGCGGACAGGTAGATGGGCTGAA. Encoded protein: CASSEERTGRWAE. The CDR3 as a whole reads CASSEERTGRWAEAFF.

As to this clone: The CDR3 goes on 3 residues after the read ends, and that part is filled in from the germline J gene. The chain uses TRBV19 and TRBJ2-3; 7 bases fit TRBD1. The CDR3 is 16 amino acids. CDR1 LNHDA and CDR2 SQIVND come from the germline V gene (reference sequence). V dropped 7 bases and J dropped 1; count of bases not matched to a gene: 11. The sequenced CDR3 bases are TGTGCCAGTACCCCGAGGGGGCTAGCAGGCACAGATACG. Translation gives CASTPRGLAGTDT. From start to end, the CDR3 is CASTPRGLAGTDTQYF.

In this sample, this clone turned up many times. The CDR3 goes on 3 residues after the read ends, and that part is filled in from the germline J gene. The rearrangement joins TRBV20-1 to TRBJ2-1, with 11 positions matching TRBD2. Trimming took 3 bases from V and 9 from J; bases not matched to a gene: 7. CDR3 length equals 14 residues. CDR1 and CDR2 from the germline V gene are DFQATT and SNEGSKA (reference sequence). The CDR3 bases that were read are TGCAGTGCTAGTCGTAGCGGGAGGGTGGGTGAG. Protein: CSASRSGRVGE. The complete CDR3 protein is CSASRSGRVGEQFF.

This clone was seen at least ten times. The read ends 3 residues early relative to the CDR3; the germline J gene fills the gap. The chain employs TRBV12-3 or TRBV12-4 and TRBJ1-1, with 7 bases that match TRBD1. The CDR3 has 14 residues. V shed 5 bases and J 1 base; nucleotides not matched to a gene: 4. The CDR3 sequence is CASSRQGWNTEAFF. CDR3 bases read: TGTGCCAGCAGTCGACAGGGCTGGAACACTGAA.

This clone was seen many times. The CDR3 end lies 3 residues beyond the end of the read and is filled in from the germline J gene. The chain uses TRBV12-3 or TRBV12-4 and TRBJ2-1; no clear D gene. This CDR3 region has 12 residues. V was clipped by 6 bases and J by 6 bases, with 9 bases between them. CDR3 DNA (partial): TGTGCCAGCAGCCCGACTTCCAATGAG. Translating it yields CASSPTSNE. The entire CDR3 protein reads CASSPTSNEQFF.

At least ten counts were recorded for this clone. The CDR3 end lies 3 residues beyond the end of the read and is filled in from the germline J gene. The chain combines TRBV20-1 with TRBJ2-7; maybe TRBD2 (6 bases). This CDR3 spans 13 amino acids. Germline lookup yields CDR1 DFQATT and CDR2 SNEGSKA (reference sequence). The V gene lost 3 bases and the J gene lost 3 bases, with 12 bases spanning the gap. CDR3 residues: CSARAGSDYEQYF. The CDR3 bases that were read are TGCAGTGCTAGGGCGGGGTCGGACTACGAG.

The table lists this clone with many counts. The chain's CDR3 is CASSMDRGQPQHF. The CDR3 DNA, read in part, is TGTGCCAGTAGTATGGACAGGGGTCAGCCC. The chain combines TRBV19 with TRBJ1-5; 9 nucleotides match TRBD1. The sequenced fragment ends 3 residues before the CDR3 boundary, so the rest is inferred from the germline J gene. This CDR3 region has 13 residues. Germline lookup yields CDR1 LNHDA and CDR2 SQIVND (reference sequence). V trimming: 3 bases; J trimming: 6 bases; junction bases outside the gene matches: 0.

This clone was observed at least ten times. The chain's CDR3 is CASSPPRGGNSPLHF. CDR3 DNA, as far as it was read: TGTGCCAGCAGCCCACCTCGGGGGGGAAATTCACCC. This rearrangement joins TRBV7-9 to TRBJ1-6, with D tentatively TRBD1 (5 bases). The read terminates 3 residues ahead of where the CDR3 ends, so the germline J gene completes it. CDR3 size: 15 residues. Germline V gene data show CDR1 as SEHNR and CDR2 as FQNEAQ (reference sequence). The V gene lost 5 bases and the J gene lost 7 bases, with 15 bases spanning the gap.

Comment on this clone: The read terminates 3 residues ahead of where the CDR3 ends, so the germline J gene completes it. The chain carries TRBV11-2 and TRBJ2-1, with 8 bases lining up with TRBD1. CDR3 size: 15 residues. The V and J ends lost 2 bases and 6 bases, in that order; junction bases with no gene match: 6. The germline V gene has CDR1 SGHAT and CDR2 FQNNGV. Partial CDR3 DNA: TGTGCCAGCAGCTTAAGGGACAGGATGCCCAATGAG. Translated, it gives CASSLRDRMPNE. The CDR3 reads in full as CASSLRDRMPNEQFF.

Only a few counts were recorded for this clone. The CDR3 goes on 3 residues after the read ends, and that part is filled in from the germline J gene. The chain recombines TRBV19 with TRBJ2-1; 11 nucleotides agree with TRBD2. Trimming removed 3 bases from V and 6 bases from J; junction bases left unmatched: 10. This CDR3 is built from 17 residues. Looked up from germline, CDR1 is LNHDA and CDR2 is SQIVND (reference sequence). This CDR3 reads CASSILGIAGGPNEQFF. Incomplete CDR3 DNA: TGTGCCAGTAGTATTTTAGGTATAGCGGGAGGGCCCAATGAG. Full variable domain (rest looked up from reference TRBV19 and TRBJ2-1): DGGITQSPKYLFRKEGQNVTLSCEQNLNHDAMYWYRQDPGQGLRLIYYSQIVNDFQKGDIAEGYSVSREKKESFPLTVTSAQKNPTAFYLCASSILGIAGGPNEQFFGPGTRLTVL.

This clone was observed at least ten times. The read is 3 residues too short to cover the CDR3 end, so that end is filled in from the germline J gene. V and J are TRBV20-1 and TRBJ1-6, with D possibly matching TRBD1 (5 bases). The V gene's germline CDR1 is DFQATT and CDR2 SNEGSKA (reference sequence). The CDR3 has 13 amino acids. The V gene lost 3 bases and the J gene lost 6 bases, with 9 bases spanning the gap. The CDR3 is CSASSQGNSPLHF. CDR3 DNA (partial): TGCAGTGCTAGCAGCCAGGGTAATTCACCC.

This clone has a count of ten or more. The read ends 3 residues before the CDR3 terminus; that terminus is restored from the germline J gene. This chain links TRBV29-1 with TRBJ2-7; D is perhaps TRBD1 (6 bases). Germline lookup yields CDR1 SQVTM and CDR2 ANQGSEA. Trimming cost V 4 bases and J 0 bases, with 10 bases left between them. The CDR3 is made up of 13 amino acids. CDR3 loop: CSVVPQGSYEQYF. CDR3 DNA (partial): TGCAGCGTTGTGCCACAGGGCTCCTACGAG.

There are a few counts of this clone. The read is 3 residues too short to cover the CDR3 end, so that end is filled in from the germline J gene. The chain is built from TRBV6-4 and TRBJ2-3; D possibly corresponds to TRBD2 (6 bases). V was cut by 7 bases and J by 0 bases, with 11 bases left in between. The CDR3 runs to 14 residues. Germline V gene data show CDR1 as MRHNA and CDR2 as SNTAGT. The CDR3 DNA, read in part, is TGTGCCAGCACGGGGGTAGTTAGCACAGATACG. Protein: CASTGVVSTDT. The whole CDR3 protein reads CASTGVVSTDTQYF.

This clone was counted at least ten times. The read is 3 residues too short to cover the CDR3 end, so that end is filled in from the germline J gene. The chain combines TRBV29-1 with TRBJ2-7; tentative D call: TRBD1 (5 bases). V dropped 5 bases and J dropped 2 bases, with 10 bases sitting between them. From germline, CDR1 is SQVTM and CDR2 ANQGSEA. The CDR3 is 12 residues long. CDR3 amino acids: CSVLTGPYEQYF. Incomplete CDR3 DNA: TGCAGCGTTCTAACAGGTCCCTACGAG.

This clone was found many times. The CDR3 end falls 3 residues outside the read, so it is completed with the germline J gene. The chain links TRBV10-1 to TRBJ2-5; D remains unclear. The CDR3 covers 13 residues. Germline assignment: CDR1 WNHNN and CDR2 SYGVQD (reference sequence). Trimming stripped 4 bases from V and 5 bases from J, with 11 bases between. CDR3: CASSAADRETQYF. The covered CDR3 bases are TGCGCCAGCAGTGCGGCGGATCGGGAGACC.

The table lists this clone with a few counts. The read ends 3 residues early relative to the CDR3; the germline J gene fills the gap. The V gene is TRBV19, the J gene TRBJ2-2; 11 nucleotides agree with TRBD2. Trimming at V came to 6 bases and at J to 0 bases, leaving 6 bases not matched to a gene. The germline gives CDR1 LNHDA, CDR2 SQIVND (reference sequence). The CDR3 totals 17 residues. CDR3 bases read: TGTGCCAGTAGATTCGGGACTAGCGGAGCGAACACCGGGGAG. Translating gives CASRFGTSGANTGE. The full-length CDR3 reads as CASRFGTSGANTGELFF.

For this clone: The read ends 3 residues shy of where the CDR3 ends; the end is completed using the germline J gene. The chain recombines TRBV20-1 with TRBJ2-5; TRBD1 agrees at 8 bases. V lost 6 bases, J lost 5 bases, and 8 bases stayed unmatched. The CDR3 totals 13 residues. CDR1 is DFQATT, CDR2 SNEGSKA, per germline (reference sequence). The CDR3 here is CSATTGVGETQYF. CDR3 DNA, as far as it was read: TGCAGTGCCACGACAGGGGTGGGGGAGACC.

This clone was recorded many times. The DNA ends 3 residues before the CDR3 does, and the rest of the CDR3 is filled in from the germline J gene. The J gene is TRBJ1-1, the V gene TRBV7-8, with D possibly TRBD1 on 5 matching bases. The CDR3 consists of 13 residues. CDR1 and CDR2 (germline): SGHVS, FQNEAQ. CDR3 in amino acids: CASSLYEGFEAFF. The sequenced CDR3 bases are TGTGCCAGCAGCTTATACGAGGGGTTCGAA.

This clone showed up just a few times. The germline gene is not matched at one end of the junction; a read error may be the cause. The sequence runs out 3 residues before the end of the CDR3; the remainder is reconstructed from the germline J gene. The chain employs TRBV6-2 or TRBV6-3 and TRBJ1-4, with no clear D. Germline CDR1 and CDR2: MNHEY and SVGEGT. The CDR3 is 14 amino acids. Partial CDR3 DNA: TGTGCCGGCAGCTCCGTTGCAACTAATGAAAAA. It specifies CAGSSVATNEK. The full CDR3 reads CAGSSVATNEKLFF.

This clone was counted at least ten times. The read gets to within 3 residues of the CDR3 end, and the germline J gene fills in the rest. The rearrangement links TRBV7-8 to TRBJ2-7; maybe TRBD1 (5 bases). Between the trimmed V and J ends, which lost 3 bases and 0 bases, there was a span of 6 bases. Germline CDR1 SGHVS, CDR2 FQNEAQ. CDR3 length: 13 amino acids. The CDR3 protein is CASSLTASYEQYF. The DNA read from the CDR3 is TGTGCCAGCAGCTTGACAGCCTCCTACGAG.